Sequencing of this T cell receptor beta chain was carried out in a study of TIL therapy for anti-PD-1-resistant metastatic lung cancer. Overall study context: Median tumor PD-L1 proportion score was roughly 6%. Half of patients were current or former smokers.

Time point of the sample: pre-treatment sample, taken before nivolumab and TIL therapy. Stage 4 NSCLC adults joined between October 2017 and January 2020. Findings and caveats of the study: Infused TIL clonotypes partially replaced the baseline blood repertoire, then decayed over months.

Sequencing used immunoSEQ v3. Assay used: immunoSEQ multiplex PCR; TCRdb lists only in-frame clones, some missing. The top ten clones hold about 5% of a sample with 40,000 to 60,000 clones, 70% to 80% of them seen once. Remarks on this clone: Its antigen is unidentified.

This specimen consisted of blood, obtained at baseline. The TCR was taken from a woman between 30 and 80 years old with non-small cell lung cancer.

CDR3 nucleotides: TGTGCCAGTAGTCCACACAGGGGAAACTACGAGCAGTACTTC. Amino acid sequence: CASSPHRGNYEQYF. V and J are TRBV19 and TRBJ2-7; 7 bases match TRBD1. This CDR3 is 14 amino acids long. In germline, CDR1 is LNHDA, CDR2 SQIVND (reference sequence). J lost 3 bases, V lost 5 bases, and 7 bases had no gene match.